This T cell receptor (beta chain) was found in a study of shared clonotypes between healthy human individuals. J lost 8 bases, V lost 5 bases, and 12 bases had no gene match. The CDR3 has 15 residues. Germline CDR1 is MDHEN and CDR2 is SYDVKM. The data were produced by immunoSEQ multiplex PCR, yet TCRdb's version contains in-frame clones alone and is incomplete. Of 1.5 million to 2.5 million clones in the sample, about 94% were seen once. CD8 cells classed as naive were CD45RO-negative and positively selected for CCR7, excluding terminally differentiated effector memory CD45RA+ cells. The TCR was taken from a man younger than 30 in good health. This chain connects TRBV28 to TRBJ2-1; 7 nucleotides line up with TRBD2. Sequencing used naive CD8+ T cells sorted from blood. CDR3 coding DNA: TGTGCCAGCAGTCCTGGGAGGGGAGGCCCACATGAGCAGTTCTTC. This sequence encodes CASSPGRGGPHEQFF. Supplemented by reference TRBV28 and TRBJ2-1, the full variable domain reads DVKVTQSSRYLVKRTGEKVFLECVQDMDHENMFWYRQDPGLGLRLIYFSYDVKMKEKGDIPEGYSVSREKKERFSLILESASTNQTSMYLCASSPGRGGPHEQFFGPGTRLTVL.